The clone carrying this T cell receptor beta chain has only a few counts. The target antigen is unknown. The data stem from a study of T cells in Graves' hyperthyroidism and ophthalmopathy. Whole-study findings and limits: Ophthalmopathy, as predicted by the model, came a median 6.5 months after the prediction.

Regions amplified from RNA transcripts were the TCR beta CDR3 regions. RT-PCR in the first round (using the HTBI primer set) targeted the TCR CDR3. TCRdb re-called the multiplex PCR reads with MiXCR, one entry per CDR3 protein. The data contain fewer than 750,000 distinct CDR3 sequences, about 15% of them singletons. Cells are PBMCs isolated from roughly 10 ml of fresh blood. Sequences were obtained from blood. The sequence derives from a woman between 40 and 50 years old with Graves' ophthalmopathy.

In DNA form, the CDR3 reads TGTGCCAGCACCCACGGCGGGACTAGCGGATCCTACGAGCAGTACTTC. Translation: CASTHGGTSGSYEQYF. The chain combines TRBV6-2 or TRBV6-3 with TRBJ2-7, with TRBD2 identical over 11 bases. The CDR3 runs to 16 residues. The J segment lost 1 base and the V segment lost 7 bases, leaving 9 bases of the junction unmatched. CDR1 MNHEY and CDR2 SVGEGT come from the germline V gene.